This TCR beta chain is drawn from a study of prognosis after radiotherapy for stage I lung cancer. Study-level points and caveats: In patients receiving stereotactic body radiation therapy, unique TCR clone counts fell afterward, median approximately 9,100 versus 7,200. The way patients used TRBV and TRBJ genes reportedly differed depending on whether they had metastases.

Researchers took about 5.9 milliliters of peripheral blood at each of two time points. This clonotype appeared many times. Its specificity is not known. Genomic DNA yielded TCR beta CDR3, amplified by two-round multiplex PCR. Primers were specific to each TRBV and TRBJ gene in first-round PCR. One entry per CDR3 protein, called by TCRdb with MiXCR from the multiplex PCR reads. The sample yields 30,000 to 40,000 distinct CDR3 sequences, less than 35% seen once. This specimen consisted of PBMCs, obtained before or after stereotactic body radiation therapy (not recorded which). The clonotype originates from a donor over 45 with non-small cell lung cancer.

This CDR3 is CASSVTDGGGEKLFF. The DNA of the CDR3 is TGTGCCAGCAGTGTAACAGATGGGGGAGGTGAAAAACTGTTTTTT. The chain is built from TRBV6-1 and TRBJ1-4; a possible D gene is TRBD1 (5 bases). The V end lost 4 bases, the J end lost 7 bases, and 16 bases lay between the germline ends. Germline-derived CDR1 and CDR2 are MNHNS and SASEGT. This CDR3 comprises 15 residues.